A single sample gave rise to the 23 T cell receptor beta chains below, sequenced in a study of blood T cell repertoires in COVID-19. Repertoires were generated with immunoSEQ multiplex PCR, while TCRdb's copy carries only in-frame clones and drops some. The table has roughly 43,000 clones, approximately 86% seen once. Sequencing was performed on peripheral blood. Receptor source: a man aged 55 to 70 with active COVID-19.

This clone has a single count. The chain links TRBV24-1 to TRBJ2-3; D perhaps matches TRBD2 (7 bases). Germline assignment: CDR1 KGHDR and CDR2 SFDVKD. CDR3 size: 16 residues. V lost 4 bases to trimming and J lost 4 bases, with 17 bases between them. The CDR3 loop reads CATSDPLGGGADTQYF. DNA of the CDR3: TGTGCCACCAGTGACCCCCTAGGGGGAGGGGCAGATACGCAGTATTTT.

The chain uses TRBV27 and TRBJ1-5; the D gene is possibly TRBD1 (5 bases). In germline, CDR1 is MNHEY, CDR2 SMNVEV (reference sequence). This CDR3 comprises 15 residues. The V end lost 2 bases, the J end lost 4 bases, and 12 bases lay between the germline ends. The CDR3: CASSLGGVWNQPQHF. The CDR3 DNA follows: TGTGCCAGCAGTTTAGGGGGGGTATGGAATCAGCCCCAGCATTTT.

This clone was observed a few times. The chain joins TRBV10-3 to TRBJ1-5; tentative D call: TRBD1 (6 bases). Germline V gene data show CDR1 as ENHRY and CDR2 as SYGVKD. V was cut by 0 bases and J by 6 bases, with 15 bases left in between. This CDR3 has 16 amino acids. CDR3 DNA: TGTGCCATCAGTGAGTCGTTTGGGGGCCGGGGTCAGCCCCAGCATTTT. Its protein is CAISESFGGRGQPQHF.

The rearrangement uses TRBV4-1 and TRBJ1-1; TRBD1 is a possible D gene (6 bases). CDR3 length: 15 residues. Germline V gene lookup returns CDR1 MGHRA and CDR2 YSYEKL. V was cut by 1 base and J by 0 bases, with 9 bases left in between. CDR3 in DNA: TGCGCCAGCAGCCAAGGGGACAACCTGAACACTGAAGCTTTCTTT. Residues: CASSQGDNLNTEAFF.

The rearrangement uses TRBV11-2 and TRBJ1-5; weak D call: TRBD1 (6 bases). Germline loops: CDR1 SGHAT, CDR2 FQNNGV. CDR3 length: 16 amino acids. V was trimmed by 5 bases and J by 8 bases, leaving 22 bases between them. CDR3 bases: TGTGCCAGCAGCCCCGGCGCCCTACCGAAGGGGGAGCCCCAGCATTTT. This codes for CASSPGALPKGEPQHF.

This chain's CDR3 is CASSTVGGGIGNQPQHF. CDR3 sequence (DNA): TGTGCCAGTAGTACCGTAGGAGGAGGGATTGGCAATCAGCCCCAGCATTTT. This rearrangement joins TRBV19 to TRBJ1-5; D is unclear. The CDR3 has 17 residues. Germline loops: CDR1 LNHDA, CDR2 SQIVND (reference sequence). V was cut by 4 bases and J by 2 bases, with 18 bases left in between.

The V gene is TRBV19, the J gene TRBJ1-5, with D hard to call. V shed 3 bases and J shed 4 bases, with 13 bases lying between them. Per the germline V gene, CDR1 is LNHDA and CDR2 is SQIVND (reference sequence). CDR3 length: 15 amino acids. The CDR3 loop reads CASSMGGRKNQPQHF. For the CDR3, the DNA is TGTGCCAGTAGTATGGGAGGACGGAAAAATCAGCCCCAGCATTTT.

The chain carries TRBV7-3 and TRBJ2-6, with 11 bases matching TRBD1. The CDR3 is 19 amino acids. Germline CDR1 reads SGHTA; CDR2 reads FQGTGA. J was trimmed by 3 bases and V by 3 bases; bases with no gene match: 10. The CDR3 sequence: CASSFLPGQGDGGANVLTF. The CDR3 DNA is TGTGCCAGCAGCTTTCTTCCGGGACAGGGGGATGGTGGGGCCAACGTCCTGACTTTC.

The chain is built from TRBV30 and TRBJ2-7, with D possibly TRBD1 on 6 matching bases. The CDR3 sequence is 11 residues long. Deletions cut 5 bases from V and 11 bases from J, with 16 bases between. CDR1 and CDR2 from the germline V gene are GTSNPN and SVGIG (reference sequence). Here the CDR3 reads CAWQTGRRKYF. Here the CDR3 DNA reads TGTGCCTGGCAGACAGGTCGCCGTAAGTACTTC.

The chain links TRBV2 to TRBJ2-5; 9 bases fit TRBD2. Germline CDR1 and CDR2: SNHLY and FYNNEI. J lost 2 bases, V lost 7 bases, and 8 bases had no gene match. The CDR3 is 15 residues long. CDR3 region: CASIRDSGRQETQYF. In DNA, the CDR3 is TGTGCCAGCATTCGGGATAGCGGGAGACAAGAGACCCAGTACTTC.

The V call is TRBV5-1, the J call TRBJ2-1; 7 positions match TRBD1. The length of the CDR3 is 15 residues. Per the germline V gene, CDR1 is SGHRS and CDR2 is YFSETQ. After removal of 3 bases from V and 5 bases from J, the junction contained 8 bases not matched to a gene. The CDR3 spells CASSYDRVGDNEQFF. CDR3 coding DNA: TGCGCCAGCAGCTACGACAGGGTGGGGGACAATGAGCAGTTCTTC. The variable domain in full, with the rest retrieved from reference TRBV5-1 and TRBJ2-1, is KAGVTQTPRYLIKTRGQQVTLSCSPISGHRSVSWYQQTPGQGLQFLFEYFSETQRNKGNFPGRFSGRQFSNSRSEMNVSTLELGDSALYLCASSYDRVGDNEQFFGPGTRLTVL.

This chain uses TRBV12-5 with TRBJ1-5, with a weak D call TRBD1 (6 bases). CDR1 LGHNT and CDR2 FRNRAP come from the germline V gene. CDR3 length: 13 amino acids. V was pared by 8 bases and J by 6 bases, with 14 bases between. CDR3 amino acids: CASWAGGGQPQHF. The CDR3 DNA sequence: TGTGCTAGTTGGGCTGGGGGCGGTCAGCCCCAGCATTTT.

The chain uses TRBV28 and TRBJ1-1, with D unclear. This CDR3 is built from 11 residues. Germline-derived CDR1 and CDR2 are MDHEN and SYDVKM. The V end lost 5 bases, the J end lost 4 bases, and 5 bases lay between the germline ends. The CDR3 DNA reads TGTGCCAGCAGTCGGGGCACTGAAGCTTTCTTT. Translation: CASSRGTEAFF.

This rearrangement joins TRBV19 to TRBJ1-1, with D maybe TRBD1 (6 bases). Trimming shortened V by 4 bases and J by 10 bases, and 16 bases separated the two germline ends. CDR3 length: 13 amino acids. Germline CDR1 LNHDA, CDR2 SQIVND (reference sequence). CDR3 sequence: CASSNQDSLGAFF. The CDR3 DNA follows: TGTGCCAGTAGTAATCAGGACAGTCTTGGAGCTTTCTTT.

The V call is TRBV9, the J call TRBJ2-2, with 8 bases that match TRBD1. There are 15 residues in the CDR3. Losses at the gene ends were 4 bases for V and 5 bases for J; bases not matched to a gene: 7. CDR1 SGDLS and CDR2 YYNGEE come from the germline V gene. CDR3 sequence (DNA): TGTGCCAGCAGCCCCCGACAGGGGCATACCGGGGAGCTGTTTTTT. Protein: CASSPRQGHTGELFF. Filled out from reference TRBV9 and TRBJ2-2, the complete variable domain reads DSGVTQTPKHLITATGQRVTLRCSPRSGDLSVYWYQQSLDQGLQFLIQYYNGEERAKGNILERFSAQQFPDLHSELNLSSLELGDSALYFCASSPRQGHTGELFFGEGSRLTVL.

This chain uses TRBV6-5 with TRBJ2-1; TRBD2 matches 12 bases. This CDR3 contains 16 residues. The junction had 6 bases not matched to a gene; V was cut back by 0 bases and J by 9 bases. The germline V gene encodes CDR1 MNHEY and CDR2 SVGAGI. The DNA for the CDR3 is TGTGCCAGCAGTTACTCGCTAGCGGGGGGGCGCGGTGAGCAGTTCTTC. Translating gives CASSYSLAGGRGEQFF.

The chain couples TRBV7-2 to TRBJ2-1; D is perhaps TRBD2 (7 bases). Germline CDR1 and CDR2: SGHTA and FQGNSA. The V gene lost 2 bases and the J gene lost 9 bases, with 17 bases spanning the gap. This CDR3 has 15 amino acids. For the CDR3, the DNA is TGTGCCAGCAGCTTACTAAGGACTAGGGGGGTTGAGCAGTTCTTC. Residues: CASSLLRTRGVEQFF.

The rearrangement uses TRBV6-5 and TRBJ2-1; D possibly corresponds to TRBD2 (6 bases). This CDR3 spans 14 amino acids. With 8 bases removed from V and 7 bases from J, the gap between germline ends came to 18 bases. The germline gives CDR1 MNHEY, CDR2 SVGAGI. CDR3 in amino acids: CASDSGGVGNEQFF. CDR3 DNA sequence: TGTGCCAGCGATAGCGGAGGAGTCGGTAATGAGCAGTTCTTC.

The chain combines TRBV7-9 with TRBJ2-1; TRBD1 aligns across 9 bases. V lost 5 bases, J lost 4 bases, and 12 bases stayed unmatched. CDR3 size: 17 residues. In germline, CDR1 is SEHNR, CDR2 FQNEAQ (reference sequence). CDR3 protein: CASSVGQGWGRYNEQFF. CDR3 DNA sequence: TGTGCCAGCAGCGTCGGACAGGGGTGGGGCCGATACAATGAGCAGTTCTTC.

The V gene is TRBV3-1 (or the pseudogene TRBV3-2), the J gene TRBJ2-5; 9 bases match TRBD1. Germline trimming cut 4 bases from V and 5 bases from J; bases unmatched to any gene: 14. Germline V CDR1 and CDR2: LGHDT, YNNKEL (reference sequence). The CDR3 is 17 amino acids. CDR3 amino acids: CASSPGRGTGFGETQYF. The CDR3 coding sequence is TGTGCCAGCAGCCCAGGGCGAGGGACAGGGTTTGGGGAGACCCAGTACTTC.

The CDR3 is CASSPLRVNEQFF. The CDR3 DNA sequence: TGTGCCAGCAGCCCCCTCAGGGTGAATGAGCAGTTCTTC. The V gene is TRBV7-9, the J gene TRBJ2-1; maybe TRBD1 (5 bases). V lost 5 bases and J 7 bases, leaving 12 bases between the germline ends. CDR1 SEHNR and CDR2 FQNEAQ come from the germline V gene (reference sequence). This CDR3 contains 13 residues.

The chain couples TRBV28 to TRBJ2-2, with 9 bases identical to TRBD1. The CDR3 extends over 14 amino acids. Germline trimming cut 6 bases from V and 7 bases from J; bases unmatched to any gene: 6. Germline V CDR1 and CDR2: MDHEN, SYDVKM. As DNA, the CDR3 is TGTGCCAGCAGGGAGACAGGGGGGAACGGGGAGCTGTTTTTT. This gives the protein CASRETGGNGELFF.

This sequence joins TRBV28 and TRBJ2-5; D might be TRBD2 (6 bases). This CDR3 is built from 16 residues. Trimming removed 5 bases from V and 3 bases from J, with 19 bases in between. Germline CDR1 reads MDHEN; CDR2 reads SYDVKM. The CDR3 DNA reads TGTGCCAGCAGTCCCCAAAGTGGGCGGACTAAAGAGACCCAGTACTTC. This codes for CASSPQSGRTKETQYF.